The text below deals with one T cell receptor beta chain. This clonotype came up a few times. Its target antigen remains unknown. No much larger clone is present one base from it, and per-base qualities are unavailable. The sample's treatment or condition label is to be understood as: live attenuated yellow fever vaccine strain. At each blood-draw timepoint, two biological replicates of bulk PBMCs were collected. PBMCs were isolated from peripheral blood using a standard Ficoll-Paque protocol. TriZol was used to extract RNA from bulk PBMCs, CD4 and CD8 fractions, and dextramer-positive and dextramer-negative fractions. The entry originates in a study of T cells after yellow fever vaccination (dated by TCRdb to between 2018 and 2021). Turning to the overall study: The SMART-Seq v4 Ultra Low Input RNA kit was used to prepare libraries from fractions with low cell numbers. Blood was drawn at multiple timepoints before and after primary and secondary immunization, with bulk PBMC replicates and cell subsets isolated. The cohort comprised two healthy male donors, one aged 18 to 30 and one aged 30 to 40 years. To follow T-cell clones before and after both primary and booster YFV17D yellow fever vaccination, bulk TCR alpha and beta repertoires underwent longitudinal sequencing. What the study reported, not specific to this receptor: FACS-sorted repertoires could contain abundant contaminating clonotypes from the bulk population, so computational filtering was required. Because only two donors were included in the study, the extent to which the findings can be generalized is limited. The secondary T-cell response was weaker than the primary response but faster, peaking on day 5 instead of day 15. A small share of clonotypes occurred in both CD4 and CD8 compartments, likely arising from convergent recombination. Most clones expanded after primary vaccination were re-detected after the booster (almost 97% of CD4 and around 88% of CD8), suggesting broad memory maintenance.

The cysteine opens and the phenylalanine closes a CDR3 of 14 amino acids. Of the read, only the CDR3 DNA is kept; its 42 bases are in frame from base 1. Trimming removed 6 bases from V and 4 bases from J; the gene matches leave 6 bases unexplained. CDR1 and CDR2 are read off the germline V gene as SQVTM and ANQGSEA. TCR cDNA was made using 5'RACE template switching, a step that added a universal primer site and unique molecular identifiers. Priming for cDNA synthesis came from both the TCR alpha and TCR beta constant segments. Library amplification involved two PCR steps, and the second step added sample barcodes and sequencing adapters. Sequencing of libraries was done on Illumina HiSeq 2500 (2x100 bp) or NovaSeq (2x150 bp). The paper's processing steps were these. Demultiplexing of reads and collapsing into UMI consensus sequences were performed with MIGEC, and V(D)J alignment was carried out with MiXCR. Using edgeR on replicate PBMC samples, clonotypes were called vaccine-responding if FDR was below 0.01 and the log2 fold change was above 5 up to day 15. Bulk clonotypes were assigned CD4 or CD8 identity according to which sequenced CD4 or CD8 repertoire held them at higher abundance. TCRdb cleaned the public reads at Q25 with fastp, built clones with MiXCR and kept in-frame beta chains. Each CDR3 protein appears once, grouped with its most common genes and DNA. TCRdb's processing, not the authors', yielded these V and J calls. The sample contains hundreds of thousands of distinct CDR3 sequences, roughly 12% of them found a single time. Of the sample, around an eighth is held by the ten largest clones.

Material: PBMCs, obtained on the day of the yellow fever booster vaccination. The V and J genes are TRBV29-1 and TRBJ2-2; a stretch of 9 junction bases matches TRBD1. The receptor's source is a man under 40 who received the YFV17D yellow fever vaccine. The nucleotide sequence is given as TGCAGCGTAGGGGGACAGGGTTTCACCGGGGAGCTGTTTTTT. This is translated as CSVGGQGFTGELFF.